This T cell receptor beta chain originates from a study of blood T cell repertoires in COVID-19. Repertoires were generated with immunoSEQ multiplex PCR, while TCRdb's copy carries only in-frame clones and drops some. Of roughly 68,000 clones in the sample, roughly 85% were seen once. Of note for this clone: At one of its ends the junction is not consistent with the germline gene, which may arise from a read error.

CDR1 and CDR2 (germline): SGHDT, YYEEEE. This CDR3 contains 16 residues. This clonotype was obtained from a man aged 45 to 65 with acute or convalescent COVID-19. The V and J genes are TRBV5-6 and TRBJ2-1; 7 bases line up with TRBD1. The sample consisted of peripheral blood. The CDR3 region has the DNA TGTGCCAGCAGATTGGGGGTGACAGGGTCATACAATGAGCAGTTCTTC. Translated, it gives CASRLGVTGSYNEQFF.